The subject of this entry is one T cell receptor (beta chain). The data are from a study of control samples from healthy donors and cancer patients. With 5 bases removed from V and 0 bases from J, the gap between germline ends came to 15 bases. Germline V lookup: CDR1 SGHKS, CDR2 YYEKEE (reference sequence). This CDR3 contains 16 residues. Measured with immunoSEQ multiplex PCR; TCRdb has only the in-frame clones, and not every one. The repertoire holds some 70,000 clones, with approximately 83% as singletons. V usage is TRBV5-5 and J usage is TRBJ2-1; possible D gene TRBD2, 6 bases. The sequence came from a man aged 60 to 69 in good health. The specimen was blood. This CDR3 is CASRRDSLSSYNEQFF. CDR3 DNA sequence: TGTGCCAGCAGAAGGGACTCCCTTAGCTCCTACAATGAGCAGTTCTTC.